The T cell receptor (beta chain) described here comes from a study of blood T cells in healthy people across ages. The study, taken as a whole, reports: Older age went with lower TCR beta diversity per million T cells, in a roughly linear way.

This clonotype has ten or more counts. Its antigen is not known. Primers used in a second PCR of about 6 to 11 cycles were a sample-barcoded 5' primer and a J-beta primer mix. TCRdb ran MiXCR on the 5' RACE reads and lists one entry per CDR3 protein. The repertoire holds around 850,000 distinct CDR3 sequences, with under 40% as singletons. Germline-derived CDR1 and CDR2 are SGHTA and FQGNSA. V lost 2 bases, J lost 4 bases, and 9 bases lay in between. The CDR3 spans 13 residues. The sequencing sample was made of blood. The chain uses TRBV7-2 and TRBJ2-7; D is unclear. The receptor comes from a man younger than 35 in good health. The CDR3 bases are TGTGCCAGCAGCTTATGGTTACGGTACGAGCAGTACTTC. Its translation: CASSLWLRYEQYF.